This TCR beta chain is from a study of shared clonotypes between healthy human individuals. Looking at the study overall: Three plates each covered CD4 naive and memory; CD8 naive two, CD8 memory one. General study results and limits: Richness estimates generally favored naive over memory subsets.

This clone showed up just once. The antigen is undetermined. Unmatched junction bases numbered 6, after V lost 0 bases and J lost 5 bases. Germline V gene data show CDR1 as SGHAT and CDR2 as FQDESV (reference sequence). The CDR3 spans 15 residues. The donors were adults (healthy and HIV-negative) with no recent acute infections or vaccinations. The table came from immunoSEQ multiplex PCR; TCRdb's copy has only in-frame clones and leaves some out. Of millions of clones listed, 90% to 95% are singletons. This sequence originates from a young man in good health. This chain links TRBV11-1 with TRBJ1-2; 7 nucleotides agree with TRBD1. Sequencing was done on a sample of naive CD4+ T cells sorted from blood. Subset meaning: CD45RA+ positively selected. For the CDR3, the DNA is TGTGCCAGCAGCTTAGCCACAGGGGCCGGTTATGGCTACACCTTC. Protein product: CASSLATGAGYGYTF. Combining the CDR3 with reference TRBV11-1 and TRBJ1-2 gives the whole variable domain EAEVAQSPRYKITEKSQAVAFWCDPISGHATLYWYRQILGQGPELLVQFQDESVVDDSQLPKDRFSAERLKGVDSTLKIQPAELGDSAMYLCASSLATGAGYGYTFGSGTRLTVV.